This TCR beta chain was identified in a study of CD8 T cells in ankylosing spondylitis. Findings and caveats of the study: Researchers reportedly found disease-linked clones significantly enriched in matched ankylosing spondylitis synovial fluid. Disease-linked clones displayed a CD8+ phenotype and appeared relatively rarely in peripheral blood. Ankylosing spondylitis blood appeared to be characterized by a TCR beta motif of eight or nine highly homologous variants.

This clonotype was seen more than once but under ten times. Its antigen is unidentified. The CDR3 contains 14 residues. The germline V gene encodes CDR1 SGHAT and CDR2 FQNNGV. V lost 5 bases and J 3 bases, leaving 11 bases between the germline ends. Using its own MiXCR run on the 5' RACE reads, TCRdb lists one record per CDR3 protein. Here the sample spans 800,000 to 900,000 distinct CDR3 sequences, roughly 12% being singletons. The TCR comes from a male donor with ankylosing spondylitis. The sequenced sample consisted of blood, either unsorted or a sorted T cell fraction (not recorded which). The chain links TRBV11-2 to TRBJ1-5, with no clear D. Here the CDR3 DNA reads TGTGCCAGCAGCAAAGCTCCAGACAATCAGCCCCAGCATTTT. This translates into CASSKAPDNQPQHF.